This T cell receptor beta chain stems from a study of blood T cell repertoires in COVID-19. Germline CDR1 SGHTA, CDR2 FQGNSA. V was trimmed by 2 bases and J by 5 bases, leaving 15 bases between them. This CDR3 spans 15 amino acids. Original handling: The authors estimated nucleated cell counts from reference gene primer amplification. Profiled with immunoSEQ multiplex PCR; TCRdb holds only in-frame clones, not every one. The DNA was the basis for D and trimming; V, J and clone size are from that table. The top ten clones hold 19% of a sample with over 55,000 clones, around nine tenths of them seen once.

Sequenced: peripheral blood. The origin of this receptor is a woman older than 75 with acute or convalescent COVID-19. The chain combines TRBV7-2 with TRBJ2-5; D is possibly TRBD2 (6 bases). The CDR3 protein is CASSLWGRSGETQYF. Here the CDR3 DNA reads TGTGCCAGCAGCTTATGGGGGAGGTCGGGGGAGACCCAGTACTTC. Together with reference TRBV7-2 and TRBJ2-5, the CDR3 gives the full variable domain: GAGVSQSPSNKVTEKGKDVELRCDPISGHTALYWYRQSLGQGLEFLIYFQGNSAPDKSGLPSDRFSAERTGGSVSTLTIQRTQQEDSAVYLCASSLWGRSGETQYFGPGTRLLVL.